The clone carrying this T cell receptor (beta chain) occurred a few times. Its antigen is as yet unknown. One entry per CDR3 protein results from TCRdb running MiXCR on the reads. In the table there are more than 40,000 distinct CDR3 sequences, 20% to 25% of which are singletons. This record belongs to a study of T cell repertoires in cytomegalovirus infection. General study findings and limits: Across the ex vivo response, the dominant clonotypes were HLA-C-restricted CMV-specific TCR beta clonotypes.

Sequenced here: CD8+ T cells from cultured PBMCs, sampled from culture after CMV antigen stimulation. The clonotype comes from a human donor in good health (CMV status not recorded). Some clones in this sample may be carry-over from other donors' samples.

CDR3 in amino acids: CASSYFYGELFF. The CDR3 bases are TGTGCCAGCAGTTACTTTTATGGGGAGCTGTTTTTT. The V and J genes are TRBV6-6 and TRBJ2-2; D remains ambiguous. This CDR3 contains 12 residues. The germline gives CDR1 MNHNY, CDR2 SVGAGI (reference sequence). Trimming pared 1 base from V and 8 bases from J, leaving 5 bases between.